Given below is one TCR beta chain in context. No cognate antigen has been identified for it. Base qualities are missing; no much larger clone stands one base away. This sample was taken from a study of T-cell memory formation after mild COVID-19 (dated by TCRdb to the early 2020s). For the wider study: TCR sequence clusters from the two donors were found to be largely donor specific. Longitudinal TCRalpha and TCRbeta repertoire sequencing tracked T-cell clones expanding and contracting after mild COVID-19 in two donors. Two young, previously healthy adult volunteers made up the cohort, one male and one female. Results the study describes overall, beyond this receptor: SARS-CoV-2 specificity of the second-wave clones peaking on day 37 was not confirmed. Only two mild cases were covered in the study, and larger cohorts including severe cases with pre-infection samples were considered necessary. Contracting CD4+ clones turned up mainly in the CM and EM memory subsets, whereas EMRA was where CD8+ clones were enriched. The detection of some responding clones in pre-infection memory suggests that pre-existing cross-reactive memory T cells joined the SARS-CoV-2 response. From day 15 to 85, contracting clones showed balanced CD4/CD8 phenotypes, whereas a second wave of clones that expanded from day 15 to 37 leaned towards CD4+.

V loses 3 bases of germline sequence and J loses 6 bases, and the interval between the two ends is 22 bases. From the cysteine up to the phenylalanine, the CDR3 has a length of 16 residues. Only the CDR3 portion is preserved as DNA: 48 bases, with reading frame beginning at the first base. From the germline V gene, CDR1 is SGHRS and CDR2 is YFSETQ. PBMCs were isolated by Ficoll-Paque density gradient centrifugation. Sequenced on an Illumina NovaSeq 6000. TCRalpha and TCRbeta cDNA libraries were constructed by 5'RACE with constant-segment primers, with sample barcodes and unique molecular identifiers being introduced. Trizol reagent was used to extract RNA from every sample. Libraries were amplified in two PCR steps, with a second sample barcode and Illumina TruSeq adapters added in the second step. Sequencing of the libraries was done on an Illumina NovaSeq, producing 2 x 150 bp paired-end reads. In the authors' own workflow: Reads were demultiplexed and collapsed into UMI-guided consensus sequences with migec v1.2.7. Using mixcr v2.1.11, UMI consensuses were aligned to TRA and TRB V and J templates and then assembled into clonotypes. Clonotypes were classified as expanded or contracted when called significant by both edgeR and NoisET, with noise models trained on biological replicates. For edgeR calls, the thresholds were a false discovery rate-adjusted p below 0.01 and a log2 fold-change of 1. As an exploratory analysis of dynamics, PCA with hierarchical clustering was applied to max-normalized trajectories of the 1000 most abundant clonotypes. Separately sequenced CD4+ and CD8+ repertoires were used to assign the CD4 or CD8 phenotype of responding clones. TCRdb ran its own pipeline on the public reads, namely fastp trimming at Q25 and MiXCR clone calling, and kept in-frame beta chains. Here each entry gathers all rows of one CDR3 protein and keeps the most common genes and DNA. V and J calls and clone size were set by TCRdb, not the authors. This sample comprises around 470,000 distinct CDR3 sequences, roughly 20% of them detected only once. 7.5% to 10% of the sample lies in the top ten.

This sequence originates from an adult woman who had mild COVID-19 (a few samples of this study predate the infection). The sample titles of this study are shuffled in the database, so cell type and time point are left out; the donor was told from shared clones. The receptor chain draws on TRBV5-1 and TRBJ2-7; TRBD2 could be the D gene, as 5 bases match. Sequenced input: PBMCs or a T cell subset sorted from them (not recorded which). In nucleotides, the sequence is TGCGCCAGCAGCTGGGCGACGGCTCCGGGATTTGGCGAGCAGTACTTC. This sequence encodes CASSWATAPGFGEQYF.